These 20 T cell receptor beta chains were sequenced from one sample in a study of tissue T cells after allogeneic stem cell transplantation. Generated by immunoSEQ multiplex PCR, the TCRdb table keeps only in-frame clones and is missing some. The table includes some 11,000 clones, roughly 70% detected once. The sample here was tissue from the right colon, taken at autopsy. Receptors were obtained from a woman between 18 and 50 years old with breast cancer.

This clone was seen once. V usage is TRBV5-1 and J usage is TRBJ1-1; D gene unclear. Germline loops: CDR1 SGHRS, CDR2 YFSETQ. The CDR3 is 16 amino acids. Trimming stripped 0 bases from V and 1 base from J, with 13 bases between. The CDR3 nucleotides read TGCGCCAGCAGCTTGGGGACTGGTCACGCGAACACTGAAGCTTTCTTT. It codes for CASSLGTGHANTEAFF.

The genes are TRBV5-4 and TRBJ2-2; D unclear. With 3 bases removed from V and 6 bases from J, the gap between germline ends came to 12 bases. Germline CDR1 is SGHNT and CDR2 is YYREEE (reference sequence). The CDR3 extends over 14 amino acids. This CDR3 is CASSSGVEPGELFF. As DNA, the CDR3 is TGTGCCAGCAGCTCTGGAGTGGAGCCCGGGGAGCTGTTTTTT.

The chain combines TRBV4-3 with TRBJ2-1, with 15 bases fitting TRBD2. With 0 bases clipped from V and 8 bases from J, the junction kept 5 bases outside the gene matches. Germline V lookup: CDR1 LGHNA, CDR2 YSLEER. CDR3 length: 17 amino acids. Here the CDR3 reads CASSQDGTSGRYDEQFF. Here the CDR3 DNA reads TGCGCCAGCAGCCAAGATGGGACTAGCGGGAGGTACGATGAGCAGTTCTTC.

The table lists this clone with a few counts. This chain links TRBV5-1 with TRBJ2-1, with D maybe TRBD2 (6 bases). CDR3 size: 14 residues. V lost 0 bases and J 6 bases, leaving 10 bases between the germline ends. CDR1 and CDR2 from the germline V gene are SGHRS and YFSETQ. Here the CDR3 DNA reads TGCGCCAGCAGCTTGGACCCGCGGGGCAATGAGCAGTTCTTC. Amino acids: CASSLDPRGNEQFF.

The chain links TRBV2 to TRBJ1-2; D not resolved. This CDR3 has 12 amino acids. Per the germline V gene, CDR1 is SNHLY and CDR2 is FYNNEI. V gave up 7 bases and J gave up 1 base, with 7 bases separating them. The CDR3 loop reads CASTGGNYGYTF. In DNA, the CDR3 is TGTGCCAGCACCGGAGGTAACTATGGCTACACCTTC. Based on the CDR3 plus reference TRBV2 and TRBJ1-2, the full variable domain is EPEVTQTPSHQVTQMGQEVILRCVPISNHLYFYWYRQILGQKVEFLVSFYNNEISEKSEIFDDQFSVERPDGSNFTLKIRSTKLEDSAMYFCASTGGNYGYTFGSGTRLTVV.

The V gene is TRBV29-1, the J gene TRBJ2-7, with TRBD1 matching 7 bases. The CDR3 is 14 residues long. CDR1 is SQVTM, CDR2 ANQGSEA, per germline. Trimming took 6 bases from V and 0 from J; bases not matched to a gene: 8. The CDR3: CSVLDRATSYEQYF. DNA for the CDR3: TGCAGCGTCCTCGACAGGGCTACCTCCTACGAGCAGTACTTC.

This rearrangement joins TRBV4-3 to TRBJ1-5; 9 bases are a match to TRBD1. CDR3 length equals 13 residues. Losses at the gene ends were 3 bases for V and 9 bases for J; bases not matched to a gene: 3. Germline-derived CDR1 and CDR2 are LGHNA and YSLEER. The CDR3 DNA follows: TGCGCCAGCAGCCAGGACAGGGGAAGGCCCCAGCATTTT. This encodes CASSQDRGRPQHF.

The CDR3 protein is CASSLVASQETQYF. In DNA, the CDR3 is TGTGCCAGCAGCTTGGTGGCTAGCCAGGAGACCCAGTACTTC. This sequence joins TRBV5-4 and TRBJ2-5; D perhaps matches TRBD2 (5 bases). V shed 0 bases and J shed 5 bases, with 11 bases lying between them. CDR3 size: 14 residues. Germline V gene lookup returns CDR1 SGHNT and CDR2 YYREEE (reference sequence).

The rearrangement uses TRBV11-2 and TRBJ2-7; 7 bases fit TRBD1. V was clipped by 5 bases and J by 2 bases; unmatched bases: 15. CDR3 length: 17 amino acids. Germline values: CDR1 SGHAT, CDR2 FQNNGV. The DNA for the CDR3 is TGTGCCAGCAGCCCGCGATACCAGGGGGAGCCTGCCTACGAGCAGTACTTC. Its translation is CASSPRYQGEPAYEQYF.

Only one count was recorded for this clone. The V and J genes are TRBV19 and TRBJ2-1; TRBD2 matches at 11 bases. Looked up from germline, CDR1 is LNHDA and CDR2 is SQIVND (reference sequence). The CDR3 totals 15 residues. The V gene end was trimmed by 7 bases and the J gene end by 7 bases; junction bases not matched to a gene: 9. As DNA, the CDR3 is TGTGCCAGTACAATAGCGGGGGGGCAGGATAATGAGCAGTTCTTC. Translated: CASTIAGGQDNEQFF.

The chain couples TRBV7-3 to TRBJ2-3; D perhaps matches TRBD2 (6 bases). Trimming stripped 3 bases from V and 5 bases from J, with 18 bases between. Germline-derived CDR1 and CDR2 are SGHTA and FQGTGA. The CDR3 has 16 amino acids. The CDR3 sequence is CASSLNLWGGGDTQYF. CDR3 bases: TGTGCCAGCAGCTTGAATCTCTGGGGAGGTGGAGATACGCAGTATTTT.

The chain uses TRBV20-1 and TRBJ2-5; D is unclear. The ends were cut back, 6 bases at V and 0 bases at J, with 5 bases in the middle. The germline gives CDR1 DFQATT, CDR2 SNEGSKA (reference sequence). The length of the CDR3 is 11 residues. The CDR3 bases are TGCAGTGCAGAACACCAAGAGACCCAGTACTTC. It translates to CSAEHQETQYF.

This sequence joins TRBV3-1 (or the pseudogene TRBV3-2) and TRBJ2-1, with D perhaps matching TRBD2 (5 bases). CDR1 is LGHDT, CDR2 YNNKEL, per germline (reference sequence). V was cut by 3 bases and J by 8 bases, with 14 bases left in between. This CDR3 has 14 residues. CDR3 sequence (DNA): TGTGCCAGCAGCCACTCGGCTAGCTGGGATGAGCAGTTCTTC. It translates to CASSHSASWDEQFF.

The chain has TRBV6-5 and TRBJ2-3; D is possibly TRBD2 (5 bases). Germline CDR1 MNHEY, CDR2 SVGAGI. V was pared by 0 bases and J by 3 bases, with 13 bases between. CDR3 length: 16 amino acids. As DNA, the CDR3 is TGTGCCAGCAGTTACTCTTCCGGGGTATTGACAGATACGCAGTATTTT. Amino acid sequence: CASSYSSGVLTDTQYF.

This chain links TRBV30 with TRBJ2-2, with D perhaps being TRBD1 or TRBD2 (5 bases each). The V gene lost 5 bases and the J gene lost 7 bases, with 20 bases spanning the gap. This CDR3 spans 15 amino acids. Per the germline V gene, CDR1 is GTSNPN and CDR2 is SVGIG (reference sequence). CDR3 region: CAWLHSWGAGGELFF. The CDR3 DNA reads TGTGCCTGGCTACATAGTTGGGGCGCGGGCGGGGAGCTGTTTTTT.

The V and J genes are TRBV6-2 or TRBV6-3 and TRBJ1-2; 7 bases agree with TRBD1. V lost 6 bases and J lost 8; bases outside the gene matches: 9. This CDR3 comprises 13 residues. Germline CDR1 is MNHEY and CDR2 is SVGEGT. The CDR3 nucleotides are TGTGCCAGCAGCCCGACAGGGAAGGGCGGCTACACCTTC. The encoded protein is CASSPTGKGGYTF.

There are a few counts of this clone. V is TRBV18 and J is TRBJ1-4; no firm D call. The length of the CDR3 is 11 residues. CDR1 is KGHSH and CDR2 is LQKENI in the germline V gene. V was clipped by 5 bases and J by 5 bases, with 3 bases between them. The CDR3 nucleotides read TGTGCCAGCTCAGTGAATGAAAAACTGTTTTTT. Protein: CASSVNEKLFF.

In its sample, this clone was seen a few times. The chain links TRBV19 to TRBJ2-1; D not certain. Per germline, CDR1 LNHDA and CDR2 SQIVND (reference sequence). This CDR3 has 11 amino acids. V was pared by 7 bases and J by 12 bases, with 13 bases between. The CDR3 loop is CASMSGRVQFF. CDR3 in DNA: TGTGCCAGTATGAGTGGGCGCGTGCAGTTCTTC. The full variable domain, completed using reference TRBV19 and TRBJ2-1, is DGGITQSPKYLFRKEGQNVTLSCEQNLNHDAMYWYRQDPGQGLRLIYYSQIVNDFQKGDIAEGYSVSREKKESFPLTVTSAQKNPTAFYLCASMSGRVQFFGPGTRLTVL.

The genes are TRBV18 and TRBJ2-2; a weak D match, TRBD2 (7 bases). This CDR3 region has 15 residues. Germline V gene data show CDR1 as KGHSH and CDR2 as LQKENI. Trimming pared 8 bases from V and 1 base from J, leaving 14 bases between. The CDR3 region is CASARGAENTGELFF. The CDR3 DNA sequence: TGTGCCAGCGCCCGGGGGGCGGAGAACACCGGGGAGCTGTTTTTT. The variable domain in full, with the rest retrieved from reference TRBV18 and TRBJ2-2, is NAGVMQNPRHLVRRRGQEARLRCSPMKGHSHVYWYRQLPEEGLKFMVYLQKENIIDESGMPKERFSAEFPKEGPSILRIQQVVRGDSAAYFCASARGAENTGELFFGEGSRLTVL.

V gene TRBV2 combines with J gene TRBJ1-2; D remains unclear. The CDR3 length is 13 residues. In germline, CDR1 is SNHLY, CDR2 FYNNEI. Between the trimmed V and J ends, which lost 5 bases and 6 bases, there was a span of 13 bases. CDR3 DNA sequence: TGTGCCAGCAGTTTATATCAAGGGAATGGCTACACCTTC. It codes for CASSLYQGNGYTF.